This is a list of T cell receptor beta chains from one sample in a study of blood T cell repertoires in COVID-19. Sequencing was performed with immunoSEQ multiplex PCR; in TCRdb, only in-frame clones are kept and a portion is missing. The sample has around 500,000 clones; roughly 88% are singletons. Specimen: PBMCs or T cells enriched from blood (not recorded which). Source of these receptors: a woman aged 40 to 49 who had recovered from COVID-19. The CDR3 runs from the conserved cysteine through the conserved F or W. Fields, in order: J gene, V gene, clone size, D gene, CDR3 DNA, CDR3 protein. The D gene is left open where the match is weak. Rows may omit the clone size; those that give it use once, few, many or a size class.

J: TRBJ2-7; V: TRBV30; size: .; D: .; DNA: TGTGCCTGGAGTGTTCGGGGGACCCCCTACGAGCAGTACTTC; CDR3: CAWSVRGTPYEQYF
J: TRBJ1-5; V: TRBV2; size: once; D: .; DNA: TGTGCCAGCAGCGTCCGCGGGGGCCCGAGACAGGGCAATCAGCCCCAGCATTTT; CDR3: CASSVRGGPRQGNQPQHF
J: TRBJ2-3; V: TRBV9; size: .; D: .; DNA: TGTGCCAGCAGCGTAGGGGGCAGCACAGATACGCAGTATTTT; CDR3: CASSVGGSTDTQYF
J: TRBJ1-2; V: TRBV12-3/TRBV12-4; size: .; D: .; DNA: TGTGCCAGCAGTTTACAGGGAGGTGGCTACACCTTC; CDR3: CASSLQGGGYTF
J: TRBJ2-1; V: TRBV7-9; size: .; D: TRBD2; DNA: TGTGCCAGCAGGTCTAGACTAGCGGGAGGGATCAATGAGCAGTTCTTC; CDR3: CASRSRLAGGINEQFF
J: TRBJ1-2; V: TRBV30; size: .; D: .; DNA: TGTGCCTGGAGTGTACTTTGGGGCGCAGGCGGCTACACCTTC; CDR3: CAWSVLWGAGGYTF
J: TRBJ2-7; V: TRBV5-4; size: .; D: TRBD2; DNA: TGTGCCAGCAGCTTGGGTAGCGGGAAGACCTACGAGCAGTACTTC; CDR3: CASSLGSGKTYEQYF
J: TRBJ2-7; V: TRBV29-1; size: once; D: .; DNA: TGCAGCGGTGTAACTCCCTCCTACGAGCAGTACTTC; CDR3: CSGVTPSYEQYF
J: TRBJ1-1; V: TRBV2; size: .; D: TRBD1; DNA: TGTGCCAGCAGAGAAAGACAGGGGGTCGGCACTGAAGCTTTCTTT; CDR3: CASRERQGVGTEAFF
J: TRBJ2-1; V: TRBV10-3; size: .; D: TRBD1; DNA: TGTGCCATCAGCCTAGACAGGGGGCAGCGGCACGAGCAGTTCTTC; CDR3: CAISLDRGQRHEQFF
J: TRBJ1-5; V: TRBV15; size: few; D: .; DNA: TGTGCCACCAGACGTCGGGGAGACCAGCCCCAGCATTTT; CDR3: CATRRRGDQPQHF
J: TRBJ2-2; V: TRBV11-2; size: .; D: TRBD2; DNA: TGTGCCAGCAGCTTAGTTGGCGGGAGTAATGGCGGGGAGCTGTTTTTT; CDR3: CASSLVGGSNGGELFF
J: TRBJ1-2; V: TRBV27; size: .; D: .; DNA: TGTGCCAGCAGTTTCTCAGGGATAGGCGGCTACACCTTC; CDR3: CASSFSGIGGYTF
J: TRBJ1-1; V: TRBV19; size: .; D: .; DNA: TGTGCCAGTAGTCTTAGCAGGGCGAACACTGAAGCTTTCTTT; CDR3: CASSLSRANTEAFF
J: TRBJ2-7; V: TRBV20-1; size: .; D: .; DNA: TGCAGTGCTAGTAAACCCGGGACTTTGGGAGAGCAGTACTTC; CDR3: CSASKPGTLGEQYF
J: TRBJ1-1; V: TRBV6-1; size: .; D: .; DNA: TGTGCCAGCAGTTATATCTCTGAAGCTTTCTTT; CDR3: CASSYISEAFF
J: TRBJ2-5; V: TRBV6-5; size: .; D: .; DNA: TGTGCGGGTAATACGGGTCGTCTCGGGGAGACCCAGTACTTC; CDR3: CAGNTGRLGETQYF
J: TRBJ1-4; V: TRBV5-1; size: .; D: TRBD1; DNA: TGCGCCAGCAGCTTGCGGGGACAGAATGAAAAACTGTTTTTT; CDR3: CASSLRGQNEKLFF
J: TRBJ1-6; V: TRBV5-1; size: .; D: .; DNA: TGCGCCAGCAGCCCCGCGGGCCCAGGATCCTATAATTCACCCCTCCACTTT; CDR3: CASSPAGPGSYNSPLHF
J: TRBJ1-2; V: TRBV14; size: .; D: TRBD1; DNA: TGTGCCAGCAGCCAAGGCCGGGACAGAATATATGGCTACACCTTC; CDR3: CASSQGRDRIYGYTF
J: TRBJ1-2; V: TRBV3-1/TRBV3-2; size: .; D: .; DNA: TGTGCCAGCAGCCGGCGGGGGACTCCAACTAACTATGGCTACACCTTC; CDR3: CASSRRGTPTNYGYTF
J: TRBJ1-2; V: TRBV6-2/TRBV6-3; size: .; D: .; DNA: TGTGCCAGCAGTTACCGCAGCTATGGCTACACCTTC; CDR3: CASSYRSYGYTF
J: TRBJ2-7; V: TRBV5-1; size: .; D: TRBD2; DNA: TGCGCCAGCAGCGTATCCACAACTAGCGGGACCTACGAGCAGTACTTC; CDR3: CASSVSTTSGTYEQYF
J: TRBJ2-7; V: TRBV13; size: .; D: .; DNA: TGTGCCAGCAGCCCCTCGAGGGGGAGCACCTACGAGCAGTACTTC; CDR3: CASSPSRGSTYEQYF